This TCR beta chain is from a study of shared clonotypes between healthy human individuals. Trimming at V came to 6 bases and at J to 5 bases, leaving 12 bases not matched to a gene. CDR3 size: 15 residues. Germline assignment: CDR1 ENHRY and CDR2 SYGVKD. On this clone itself: The antigen remains undetermined.

Every subset had its genomic DNA shared out evenly among several immunoSEQ plates. TCRdb keeps only in-frame clones here, not all; method: immunoSEQ multiplex PCR. The sample includes about 2.3 million clones, roughly 92% of them seen just once. General study results and limits: Naive subsets tended to show greater estimated richness than memory subsets.

Everyone who donated was a Caucasian adult who lived in Nashville, Tennessee. The V call is TRBV10-3, the J call TRBJ2-7; 8 nucleotides match TRBD1. The TCR comes from a man aged 18 to 30 in good health. Some clones in this sample may be carry-over from other donors' samples. Sequencing was done on a sample of naive CD4+ T cells from PBMCs. Subset indicated: CD45RA+ positively selected. In DNA form, the CDR3 reads TGTGCCATCAGAGCGTCCGGACAGGGAGTCCACGAGCAGTACTTC. This encodes CAIRASGQGVHEQYF.